The rows below give T cell receptor beta chains drawn from one sample of a study of blood T cells in healthy people across ages. TCRdb fed the 5' RACE reads into MiXCR, producing one record per CDR3 protein. The data show more than 700,000 distinct CDR3 sequences, more than 35% seen once. Sequences were obtained from blood. Source of these receptors: an elderly man in good health. Each CDR3 is given with its conserved first and last residue. A D gene is named only where the DNA matches it firmly. Expanded clones are given a class, and other clones once, few, many or no size at all.

>few|TRBV20-1|TRBJ2-1|TRBD2
CSASVAGGPHEQFF
TGCAGTGCTAGTGTAGCGGGAGGCCCCCATGAGCAGTTCTTC
>.|TRBV20-1|TRBJ2-7|.
CSARKTSEQYF
TGCAGTGCTAGAAAGACGTCCGAGCAGTACTTC
>.|TRBV12-3/TRBV12-4|TRBJ2-1|TRBD1
CASSQPGQGLYNGQFF
TGTGCCAGCAGTCAACCGGGACAGGGGCTCTACAATGGGCAGTTCTTC
>.|TRBV10-1|TRBJ2-5|TRBD2
CARSGGFGETQYF
TGCGCCAGGAGCGGGGGGTTCGGGGAGACCCAGTACTTC
>few|TRBV15|TRBJ2-1|TRBD2
CATSIRGVDNEQFF
TGTGCCACCAGCATCCGGGGGGTGGACAATGAGCAGTTCTTC
>.|TRBV7-2|TRBJ2-4|TRBD2
CASSLSGTSGHEQYF
TGTGCCAGCAGCCTATCCGGGACTAGCGGCCATGAGCAGTACTTC
>few|TRBV7-3|TRBJ1-2|.
CASSHGQKFYGYTF
TGTGCCAGCAGCCATGGACAGAAATTCTATGGCTACACCTTC
>.|TRBV4-2|TRBJ2-3|.
CASSQAGAPDTQYF
TGTGCCAGCAGCCAAGCGGGAGCCCCAGATACGCAGTATTTT
>.|TRBV4-1|TRBJ1-2|.
CASSQDGRGGYTF
TGCGCCAGCAGCCAAGATGGGCGAGGCGGCTACACCTTC
>many|TRBV7-2|TRBJ2-1|TRBD2
CASRPGLAGVNEQFF
TGTGCCAGCCGACCCGGACTAGCGGGAGTGAATGAGCAGTTCTTC
>.|TRBV6-1|TRBJ2-4|TRBD1
CASSDFRDSTARNIQYF
TGTGCCAGCAGTGACTTTCGGGACAGCACAGCCCGGAACATTCAGTACTTC
>.|TRBV24-1|TRBJ2-7|TRBD2
CATSDFTSGSSYNEQYF
TGTGCCACCAGTGATTTCACTAGCGGCAGCTCCTACAATGAGCAGTACTTC
>few|TRBV5-1|TRBJ2-1|.
CASSLNTAATEQFF
TGCGCCAGCAGCTTGAACACAGCAGCGACTGAGCAGTTCTTC
>.|TRBV5-1|TRBJ1-1|TRBD1
CASSLVEGAPGTEAFF
TGCGCCAGCAGCTTGGTGGAGGGGGCGCCGGGGACTGAAGCTTTCTTT
>.|TRBV20-1|TRBJ2-4|TRBD2
CSARVPSGGRGGAKNIQYF
TGCAGTGCTAGAGTTCCTAGCGGGGGGCGGGGAGGGGCCAAAAACATTCAGTACTTC
>.|TRBV20-1|TRBJ2-7|TRBD1
CSASNSGQGSYEQYF
TGCAGTGCTAGTAATTCCGGACAGGGCTCCTACGAGCAGTACTTC
>.|TRBV20-1|TRBJ2-5|TRBD2
CSANYEAGILETQYF
TGCAGTGCTAATTACGAAGCGGGAATTTTAGAGACCCAGTACTTC
>few|TRBV10-3|TRBJ1-1|.
CAISAGLESTEAFF
TGTGCCATCAGTGCCGGACTCGAGAGCACTGAAGCTTTCTTT
>.|TRBV7-9|TRBJ1-5|.
CASSHHTGTVNQPQHF
TGTGCCAGCAGCCACCACACCGGGACCGTCAATCAGCCCCAGCATTTT
>few|TRBV28|TRBJ2-6|.
CASSLEAGFSGANVLTF
TGTGCCAGCAGTTTGGAGGCAGGTTTCTCTGGGGCCAACGTCCTGACTTTC
>many|TRBV28|TRBJ2-5|TRBD2
CASSLSLAGVGTQYF
TGTGCCAGCAGTTTATCTCTAGCGGGAGTAGGGACCCAGTACTTC
>.|TRBV5-1|TRBJ1-1|.
CASSLAPELTEAFF
TGCGCCAGCAGCTTGGCCCCGGAACTAACTGAAGCTTTCTTT
>few|TRBV20-1|TRBJ1-2|.
CSAGQGSNLYGYTF
TGCAGTGCGGGGCAGGGTTCGAACCTCTATGGCTACACCTTC
>.|TRBV20-1|TRBJ2-7|.
CSARTEYEQYF
TGCAGTGCTAGGACCGAATACGAGCAGTACTTC
>.|TRBV30|TRBJ1-4|.
CACHQRVGEKLFF
TGTGCCTGCCACCAAAGGGTAGGTGAAAAACTGTTTTTT
>.|TRBV12-3/TRBV12-4|TRBJ2-2|.
CASSTKRDGELFF
TGTGCCAGCAGCACGAAAAGAGACGGGGAGCTGTTTTTT
>.|TRBV5-1|TRBJ2-1|.
CASHPWGQGNEQFF
TGCGCCAGTCACCCCTGGGGCCAGGGCAATGAGCAGTTCTTC
>few|TRBV4-3|TRBJ2-1|.
CASSPGSQGNEQFF
TGCGCCAGCAGCCCTGGAAGTCAGGGGAATGAGCAGTTCTTC
>many|TRBV12-3/TRBV12-4|TRBJ2-4|.
CASSQSHSSPKNIQYF
TGTGCCAGCAGCCAGTCCCACTCGAGCCCCAAGAACATTCAGTACTTC
>.|TRBV4-3|TRBJ2-2|.
CASSQDVNTGELFF
TGCGCCAGCAGCCAAGATGTGAACACCGGGGAGCTGTTTTTT
>.|TRBV7-2|TRBJ1-4|.
CASSWGGGEKLFF
TGTGCCAGCAGCTGGGGGGGTGGTGAAAAACTGTTTTTT
>.|TRBV7-2|TRBJ2-6|.
CAKKGGAGANVLTF
TGTGCCAAAAAGGGGGGGGCTGGGGCCAACGTCCTGACTTTC
>few|TRBV4-1|TRBJ2-1|.
CASSLEASVSYNEQFF
TGCGCCAGCAGCCTGGAAGCTAGCGTTTCCTACAATGAGCAGTTCTTC
>.|TRBV19|TRBJ1-5|TRBD1
CASSIRITGAGSQPQHF
TGTGCCAGTAGTATCAGGATTACAGGGGCCGGATCTCAGCCCCAGCATTTT
>.|TRBV7-2|TRBJ2-7|TRBD1
CASGYPGQGNEQYF
TGTGCCAGCGGATATCCGGGACAGGGGAACGAGCAGTACTTC
>.|TRBV30|TRBJ1-6|TRBD1
CAWSTGTGSSPLHF
TGTGCCTGGAGTACCGGGACAGGGTCTTCACCCCTCCACTTT
>.|TRBV4-3|TRBJ2-1|TRBD1
CASSQDIGTGGHEQFF
TGCGCCAGCAGCCAAGATATAGGGACAGGGGGGCATGAGCAGTTCTTC
>.|TRBV9|TRBJ1-5|.
CASSSGTQSNRPQHF
TGTGCCAGCAGCTCCGGGACACAGAGCAATCGGCCCCAGCATTTT
>few|TRBV12-3/TRBV12-4|TRBJ2-1|TRBD2
CASSLPGGRATEQFF
TGTGCCAGCAGTTTACCCGGGGGGAGGGCCACTGAGCAGTTCTTC
>once|TRBV28|TRBJ2-5|.
CASSLSAGASETQYF
TGTGCCAGCAGTTTATCGGCGGGGGCGAGCGAGACCCAGTACTTC
>.|TRBV7-2|TRBJ2-3|.
CASSLVRIRDTQYF
TGTGCCAGCAGCTTAGTTAGGATAAGAGATACGCAGTATTTT
>few|TRBV20-1|TRBJ2-7|.
CSARTGTSLSGEQYF
TGCAGTGCTAGAACCGGGACGTCGCTTTCGGGTGAGCAGTACTTC
>few|TRBV14|TRBJ1-1|.
CASSGRDTYTEAFF
TGTGCCAGCAGCGGACGGGACACATACACTGAAGCTTTCTTT
>few|TRBV7-9|TRBJ2-7|TRBD1
CASSLLPGQDEKGYEQYF
TGTGCCAGCAGCCTTCTACCGGGACAGGATGAAAAAGGATACGAGCAGTACTTC
>.|TRBV20-1|TRBJ1-4|TRBD1
CSAGPGQGIGKLFF
TGCAGTGCGGGACCGGGACAGGGCATAGGAAAACTGTTTTTT
>few|TRBV3-1|TRBJ2-7|.
CASSQLPGAAYEQYF
TGTGCCAGCAGCCAACTACCAGGGGCCGCCTACGAGCAGTACTTC
>.|TRBV20-1|TRBJ2-1|TRBD1
CSASGPGQGHNEQFF
TGCAGTGCTTCCGGGCCGGGACAGGGTCACAATGAGCAGTTCTTC
>few|TRBV4-3|TRBJ2-7|TRBD2
CASSQIVRGNYEQYF
TGCGCCAGCAGCCAAATAGTGCGGGGGAACTACGAGCAGTACTTC
>.|TRBV4-2|TRBJ2-7|.
CASSQDVPYEQYF
TGTGCCAGCAGCCAAGACGTTCCGTACGAGCAGTACTTC
>.|TRBV18|TRBJ1-4|.
CASHTLNEKLFF
TGTGCCAGCCATACCTTGAATGAAAAACTGTTTTTT
>few|TRBV10-3|TRBJ2-7|TRBD2
CAISRLAGGTYEQYF
TGTGCCATCAGCAGACTAGCGGGAGGGACCTACGAGCAGTACTTC